This T cell receptor beta chain stems from a study of blood T cell repertoires in COVID-19. The V gene lost 0 bases and the J gene lost 3 bases, with 14 bases spanning the gap. Germline-derived CDR1 and CDR2 are WNHNN and SYGVQD (reference sequence). This CDR3 comprises 16 residues. This clone was found a few times. Generated by immunoSEQ multiplex PCR, the TCRdb table keeps only in-frame clones and is missing some. This repertoire shows fewer than 350,000 clones, about nine tenths found once; its top ten account for 4% to 6%. Material: PBMCs or T cells enriched from blood (not recorded which). The chain joins TRBV10-1 to TRBJ1-2, with D maybe TRBD1 (6 bases). The TCR comes from a man aged 60-69 years who had recovered from COVID-19. CDR3 loop: CASSESHREPHYGYTF. DNA of the CDR3: TGCGCCAGCAGTGAGTCTCACAGGGAACCTCACTATGGCTACACCTTC.